The 6 T cell receptor beta chains listed next were all sequenced from one sample in a study of OX40 agonist ivuxolimab in advanced cancers. Clones were sequenced by immunoSEQ multiplex PCR, and TCRdb holds only the in-frame ones, with some missing. The sample carries some 51,000 clones, about 80% recorded once. This sample comprised CD4+ or CD8+ T cells sorted from blood, obtained in a trial of the OX40 agonist ivuxolimab. These receptors originate from an adult with an advanced solid tumor such as melanoma, head and neck, liver or kidney cancer.

V usage is TRBV5-6 and J usage is TRBJ2-7; D is uncertain. V was shortened by 2 bases and J by 0 bases, with 0 bases between the two germline ends. The CDR3 is 11 amino acids. Germline V CDR1 and CDR2: SGHDT, YYEEEE. CDR3 residues: CASSFSYEQYF. For the CDR3, the DNA is TGTGCCAGCAGCTTCTCCTACGAGCAGTACTTC.

The chain links TRBV6-5 to TRBJ2-3; D unclear. The germline V gene has CDR1 MNHEY and CDR2 SVGAGI. The CDR3 is made up of 11 amino acids. V dropped 7 bases and J dropped 2 bases, with 4 bases sitting between them. The CDR3 coding sequence is TGTGCCAGCAAAGCCACAGATACGCAGTATTTT. It codes for CASKATDTQYF.

This sequence joins TRBV2 and TRBJ1-6; the D is unclear. CDR1 is SNHLY and CDR2 is FYNNEI in the germline V gene. The CDR3 has 15 amino acids. The V end lost 7 bases, the J end lost 3 bases, and 13 bases lay between the germline ends. The CDR3 region has the DNA TGTGCCAGCACCCCAGCGGGAATCTATAATTCACCCCTCCACTTT. It encodes CASTPAGIYNSPLHF.

This rearrangement joins TRBV4-1 to TRBJ2-6; perhaps TRBD1 as D (6 bases). Trimming cost V 0 bases and J 0 bases, with 12 bases left between them. From germline, CDR1 is MGHRA and CDR2 YSYEKL. This CDR3 is built from 18 residues. CDR3 residues: CASSQEDRGNSGANVLTF. The CDR3 DNA reads as TGCGCCAGCAGCCAAGAGGACAGAGGGAACTCTGGGGCCAACGTCCTGACTTTC.

Sample share makes this clone medium-sized. V and J are TRBV5-1 and TRBJ2-7; D not resolved. The V and J ends lost 4 bases and 4 bases respectively, with 15 bases between them. Germline-derived CDR1 and CDR2 are SGHRS and YFSETQ. The CDR3 loop spans 14 amino acids. The CDR3 nucleotides are TGCGCCAGCAGCCGACGAGGAGAGAATTACGAGCAGTACTTC. Translation gives CASSRRGENYEQYF.

The J gene is TRBJ2-7, the V gene TRBV28, with D tentatively TRBD2 (7 bases). Trimming took 2 bases from V and 0 from J, leaving 14 bases between them. CDR1 MDHEN and CDR2 SYDVKM come from the germline V gene. The CDR3 is 16 residues long. CDR3 residues: CASSLTSAGASYEQYF. In DNA, the CDR3 is TGTGCCAGCAGTTTAACCTCCGCGGGGGCCTCCTACGAGCAGTACTTC. The full variable domain, in which reference TRBV28 and TRBJ2-7 provide the parts outside the CDR3, is DVKVTQSSRYLVKRTGEKVFLECVQDMDHENMFWYRQDPGLGLRLIYFSYDVKMKEKGDIPEGYSVSREKKERFSLILESASTNQTSMYLCASSLTSAGASYEQYFGPGTRLTVT.